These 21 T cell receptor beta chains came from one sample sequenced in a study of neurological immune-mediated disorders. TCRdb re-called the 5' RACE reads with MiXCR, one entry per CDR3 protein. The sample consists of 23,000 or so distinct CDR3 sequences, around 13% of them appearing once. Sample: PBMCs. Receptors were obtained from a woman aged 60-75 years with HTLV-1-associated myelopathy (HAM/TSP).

CDR3 nucleotides: TGTGCCAGCAGTCGAGGGCTAGCGGGCAACGCCTACGAGCAGTACTTC. It yields the protein CASSRGLAGNAYEQYF. This chain connects TRBV2 to TRBJ2-7; 8 positions agree with TRBD2. Germline V gene sequence: CDR1 SNHLY, CDR2 FYNNEI. The CDR3 covers 16 residues. With 5 bases clipped from V and 2 bases from J, the junction kept 11 bases outside the gene matches.

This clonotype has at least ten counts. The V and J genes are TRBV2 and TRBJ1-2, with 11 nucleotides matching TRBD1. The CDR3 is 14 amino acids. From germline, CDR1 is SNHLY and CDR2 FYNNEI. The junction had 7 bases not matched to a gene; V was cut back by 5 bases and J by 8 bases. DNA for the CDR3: TGTGCCAGCAGTAGGACAGGGGGCGGCTCGGGCTACACCTTC. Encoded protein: CASSRTGGGSGYTF. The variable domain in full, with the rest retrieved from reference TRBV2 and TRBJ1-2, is EPEVTQTPSHQVTQMGQEVILRCVPISNHLYFYWYRQILGQKVEFLVSFYNNEISEKSEIFDDQFSVERPDGSNFTLKIRSTKLEDSAMYFCASSRTGGGSGYTFGSGTRLTVV.

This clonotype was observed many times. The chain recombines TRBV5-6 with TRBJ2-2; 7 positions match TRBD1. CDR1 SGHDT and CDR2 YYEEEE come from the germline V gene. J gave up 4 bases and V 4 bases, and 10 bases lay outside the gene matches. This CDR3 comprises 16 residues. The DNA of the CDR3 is TGTGCCAGCAGCCAGACAGGGAGTCGTGGCACCGGGGAGCTGTTTTTT. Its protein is CASSQTGSRGTGELFF.

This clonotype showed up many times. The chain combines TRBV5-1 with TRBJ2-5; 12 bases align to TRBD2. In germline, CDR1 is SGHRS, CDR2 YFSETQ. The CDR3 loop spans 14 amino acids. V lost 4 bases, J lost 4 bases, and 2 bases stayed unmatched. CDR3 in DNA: TGCGCCAGCAGCGGGACTAGCGGGTCAGAGACCCAGTACTTC. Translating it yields CASSGTSGSETQYF.

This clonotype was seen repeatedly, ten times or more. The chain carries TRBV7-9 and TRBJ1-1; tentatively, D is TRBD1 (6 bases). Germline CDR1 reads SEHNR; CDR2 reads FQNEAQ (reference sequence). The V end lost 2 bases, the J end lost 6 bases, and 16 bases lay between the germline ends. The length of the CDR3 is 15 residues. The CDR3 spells CASSLFSGARSEAFF. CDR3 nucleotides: TGTGCCAGCAGCTTATTTTCAGGGGCCCGGTCTGAAGCTTTCTTT.

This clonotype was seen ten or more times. The CDR3 is CASRSGGRTYEQYF. The CDR3 DNA reads as TGTGCCAGCAGGTCGGGGGGCCGAACCTACGAGCAGTACTTC. The chain employs TRBV6-1 and TRBJ2-7; TRBD2 is a possible D gene (7 bases). Germline assignment: CDR1 MNHNS and CDR2 SASEGT. The CDR3 has 14 amino acids. V was pared by 6 bases and J by 2 bases, with 14 bases between.

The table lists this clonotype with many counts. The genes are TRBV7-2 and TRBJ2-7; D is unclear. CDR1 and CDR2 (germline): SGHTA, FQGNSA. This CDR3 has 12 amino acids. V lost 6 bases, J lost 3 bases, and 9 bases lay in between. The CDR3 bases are TGTGCCAGCAGTTCGAGTTTCTACGAGCAGTACTTC. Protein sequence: CASSSSFYEQYF.

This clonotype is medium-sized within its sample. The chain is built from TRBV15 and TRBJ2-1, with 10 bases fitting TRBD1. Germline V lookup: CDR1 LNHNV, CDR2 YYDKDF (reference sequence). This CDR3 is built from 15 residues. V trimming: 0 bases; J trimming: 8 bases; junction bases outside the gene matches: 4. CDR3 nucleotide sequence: TGTGCCACCAGCAGAGAGGGACAGGGGAGGGATGAGCAGTTCTTC. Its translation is CATSREGQGRDEQFF.

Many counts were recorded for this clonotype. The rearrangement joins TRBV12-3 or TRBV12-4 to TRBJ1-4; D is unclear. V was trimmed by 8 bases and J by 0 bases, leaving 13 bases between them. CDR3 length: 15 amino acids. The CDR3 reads CASCLSLATNEKLFF. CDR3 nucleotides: TGTGCCAGCTGTCTCAGCCTTGCAACTAATGAAAAACTGTTTTTT.

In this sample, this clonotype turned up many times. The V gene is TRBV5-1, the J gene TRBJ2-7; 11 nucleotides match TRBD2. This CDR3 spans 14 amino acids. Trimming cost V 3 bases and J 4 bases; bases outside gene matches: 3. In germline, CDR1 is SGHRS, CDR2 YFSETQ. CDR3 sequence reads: CASSSTSGRYEQYF. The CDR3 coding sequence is TGCGCCAGCAGCTCTACTAGCGGGAGATACGAGCAGTACTTC.

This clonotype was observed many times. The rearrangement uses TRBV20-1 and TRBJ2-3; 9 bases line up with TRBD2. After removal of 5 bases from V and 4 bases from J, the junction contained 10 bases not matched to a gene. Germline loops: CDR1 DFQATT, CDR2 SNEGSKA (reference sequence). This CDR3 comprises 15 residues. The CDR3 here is CSAPAGGRAADTQYF. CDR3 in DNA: TGCAGTGCTCCCGCCGGCGGGAGGGCCGCAGATACGCAGTATTTT.

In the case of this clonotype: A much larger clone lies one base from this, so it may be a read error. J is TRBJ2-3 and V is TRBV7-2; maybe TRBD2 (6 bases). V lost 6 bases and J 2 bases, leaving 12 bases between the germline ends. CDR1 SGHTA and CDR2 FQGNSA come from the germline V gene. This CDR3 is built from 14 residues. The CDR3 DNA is TGTGCCAGCAGACGCGGGACGGTCACAGATACGCAGTATTTT. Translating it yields CASRRGTVTDTQYF.

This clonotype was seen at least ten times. DNA of the CDR3: TGCAGTGCTAGAACACCAGGGCCGGGGTACCAAGAGACCCAGTACTTC. Its protein product is CSARTPGPGYQETQYF. The V call is TRBV20-1, the J call TRBJ2-5; D is possibly TRBD1 or TRBD2 (5 bases each). Germline lookup yields CDR1 DFQATT and CDR2 SNEGSKA (reference sequence). Trimming pared 2 bases from V and 0 bases from J, leaving 16 bases between. CDR3 length: 16 amino acids.

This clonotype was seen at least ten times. The chain's CDR3 is CASGQGAGYEQYF. DNA for the CDR3: TGTGCCAGTGGACAGGGTGCTGGCTACGAGCAGTACTTC. V usage is TRBV6-6 and J usage is TRBJ2-7; 8 bases are shared with TRBD1. The CDR3 runs to 13 residues. The germline CDR1 and CDR2 sequences are MNHNY and SVGAGI (reference sequence). J gave up 3 bases and V 9 bases, and 7 bases lay outside the gene matches.

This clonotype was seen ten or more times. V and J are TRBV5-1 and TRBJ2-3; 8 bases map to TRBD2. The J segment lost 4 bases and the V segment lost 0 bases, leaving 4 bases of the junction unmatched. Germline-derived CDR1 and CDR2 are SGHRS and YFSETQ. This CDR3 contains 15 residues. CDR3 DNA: TGCGCCAGCAGCTTGGTCGGGGGGGCGGCAGATACGCAGTATTTT. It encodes CASSLVGGAADTQYF.

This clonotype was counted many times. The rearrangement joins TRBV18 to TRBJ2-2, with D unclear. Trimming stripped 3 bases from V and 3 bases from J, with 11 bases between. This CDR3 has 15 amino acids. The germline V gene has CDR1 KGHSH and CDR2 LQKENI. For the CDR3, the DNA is TGTGCCAGCTCACCGACGGTGATTGACACCGGGGAGCTGTTTTTT. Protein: CASSPTVIDTGELFF.

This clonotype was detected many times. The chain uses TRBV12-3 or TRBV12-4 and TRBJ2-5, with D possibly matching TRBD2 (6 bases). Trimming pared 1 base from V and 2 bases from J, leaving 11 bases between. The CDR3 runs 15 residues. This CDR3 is CASSLGGLSQETQYF. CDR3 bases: TGTGCCAGCAGTTTAGGGGGACTGTCACAAGAGACCCAGTACTTC.

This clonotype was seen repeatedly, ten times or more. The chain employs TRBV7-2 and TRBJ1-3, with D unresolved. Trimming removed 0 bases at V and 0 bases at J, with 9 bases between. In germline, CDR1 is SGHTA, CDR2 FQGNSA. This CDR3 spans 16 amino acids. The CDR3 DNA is TGTGCCAGCAGCTTAGCCACAGCCCTCTCTGGAAACACCATATATTTT. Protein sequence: CASSLATALSGNTIYF.

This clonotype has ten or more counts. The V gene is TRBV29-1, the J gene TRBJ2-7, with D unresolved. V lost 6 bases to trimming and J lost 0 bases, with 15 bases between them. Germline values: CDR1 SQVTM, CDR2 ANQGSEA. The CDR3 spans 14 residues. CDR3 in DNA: TGCAGCGTGAGAAGAGGCGGCAGCTCCTACGAGCAGTACTTC. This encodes CSVRRGGSSYEQYF.

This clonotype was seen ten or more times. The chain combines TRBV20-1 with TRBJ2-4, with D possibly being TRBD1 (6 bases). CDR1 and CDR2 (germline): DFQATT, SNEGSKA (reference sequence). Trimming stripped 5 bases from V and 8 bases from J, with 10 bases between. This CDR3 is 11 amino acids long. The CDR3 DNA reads TGCAGTGCTGGGGGCTTAGACATTCAGTACTTC. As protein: CSAGGLDIQYF.

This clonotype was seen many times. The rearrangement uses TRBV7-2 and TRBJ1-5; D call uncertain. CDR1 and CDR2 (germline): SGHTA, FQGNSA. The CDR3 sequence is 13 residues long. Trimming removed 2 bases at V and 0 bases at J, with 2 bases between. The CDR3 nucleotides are TGTGCCAGCAGCTTAAGTAGCAATCAGCCCCAGCATTTT. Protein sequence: CASSLSSNQPQHF. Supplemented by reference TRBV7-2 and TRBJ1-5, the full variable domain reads GAGVSQSPSNKVTEKGKDVELRCDPISGHTALYWYRQSLGQGLEFLIYFQGNSAPDKSGLPSDRFSAERTGGSVSTLTIQRTQQEDSAVYLCASSLSSNQPQHFGDGTRLSIL.